Below, 22 T cell receptor beta chains from the same sample are listed, as sequenced in a study of a mutant IDH1 vaccine in newly diagnosed glioma. Time point denoted: week 11, during vaccination. Topical imiquimod was applied with each vaccine dose, which held 300 ug of mutant IDH1 20-mer peptide. Sequencing was performed with immunoSEQ multiplex PCR; in TCRdb, only in-frame clones are kept and a portion is missing. The data contain around 60,000 clones, over 75% of them singletons. Their recognized antigens are unknown. The starting material was PBMCs, obtained from a glioma patient whose treatment included an IDH1 peptide vaccine. The source of these receptors is a man aged 35 to 55 with glioma.

This chain links TRBV7-9 with TRBJ2-5; 7 bases fit TRBD1. CDR1 is SEHNR, CDR2 FQNEAQ, per germline (reference sequence). With 6 bases clipped from V and 10 bases from J, the junction kept 14 bases outside the gene matches. This CDR3 comprises 14 residues. The CDR3 DNA reads TGTGCCAGCAGAGGAAGGGACAGCGAAGAGGTCCAGTACTTC. This sequence encodes CASRGRDSEEVQYF.

Turning to this clone: An end of the junction does not agree with germline; a read error may underlie this. The J gene is TRBJ2-3, the V gene TRBV7-7; D might be TRBD2 (5 bases). Germline CDR1 is SSHAT and CDR2 is FNYEAQ (reference sequence). The CDR3 loop spans 14 amino acids. This CDR3 is CASSSGLSTDTQYF. The CDR3 DNA follows: TGTGCTAGCAGCTCCGGACTTAGCACAGATACGCAGTATTTT.

V and J are TRBV10-3 and TRBJ1-1; D might be TRBD1 (6 bases). CDR1 ENHRY and CDR2 SYGVKD come from the germline V gene. CDR3 length: 14 residues. Trimming removed 3 bases from V and 7 bases from J, with 15 bases in between. DNA of the CDR3: TGTGCCATCAGTGAAGGGGCCCTAGGGGGTGAAGCTTTCTTT. The encoded protein is CAISEGALGGEAFF.

V gene TRBV28 combines with J gene TRBJ1-4; 8 nucleotides match TRBD1. CDR1 MDHEN and CDR2 SYDVKM come from the germline V gene. The CDR3 sequence is 16 residues long. V shed 6 bases and J 6 bases; nucleotides not matched to a gene: 12. CDR3 region: CASRTSDRGQDEKLFF. In DNA form, the CDR3 reads TGTGCCAGCAGAACTAGTGACAGGGGACAGGATGAAAAACTGTTTTTT.

The chain is built from TRBV5-8 and TRBJ2-7; perhaps TRBD1 as D (6 bases). V gave up 3 bases and J gave up 2 bases, with 12 bases separating them. The CDR3 runs 14 residues. Germline V lookup: CDR1 SGHTS, CDR2 YDEGEE. DNA for the CDR3: TGTGCCAGCAGCTCGGGACACGATACCTACGAGCAGTACGTC. Amino acid sequence: CASSSGHDTYEQYV.

The V gene is TRBV7-2, the J gene TRBJ2-3; TRBD2 matches at 12 bases. Germline CDR1 reads SGHTA; CDR2 reads FQGNSA. The CDR3 consists of 16 residues. With V trimmed by 5 bases and J by 1 base, 4 bases remained unmatched. Here the CDR3 reads CASSQRLAGGTDTQYF. The DNA for the CDR3 is TGTGCCAGCAGCCAACGACTAGCGGGAGGCACAGATACGCAGTATTTT.

V usage is TRBV6-5 and J usage is TRBJ1-2, with 8 bases that match TRBD1. The germline gives CDR1 MNHEY, CDR2 SVGAGI. V lost 6 bases, J lost 4 bases, and 4 bases stayed unmatched. The CDR3 runs 13 residues. The CDR3 sequence is CASRKTGGYGYTF. For the CDR3, the DNA is TGTGCCAGCAGGAAAACAGGGGGCTATGGCTACACCTTC.

The chain joins TRBV5-1 to TRBJ1-4; 9 nucleotides align to TRBD1. The germline V gene encodes CDR1 SGHRS and CDR2 YFSETQ. The CDR3 has 14 residues. After removal of 3 bases from V and 8 bases from J, the junction contained 5 bases not matched to a gene. This chain's CDR3 is CASSSTGGHEKLFF. The CDR3, as DNA: TGCGCCAGCAGCTCGACAGGGGGTCACGAAAAACTGTTTTTT.

The J gene is TRBJ2-1, the V gene TRBV7-2; perhaps TRBD2 as D (6 bases). CDR3 length: 13 residues. Between the trimmed V and J ends, which lost 5 bases and 6 bases, there was a span of 11 bases. CDR1 is SGHTA and CDR2 is FQGNSA in the germline V gene. CDR3 nucleotides: TGTGCCAGCAGCCGGGGGTTCGGCAATGAGCAGTTCTTC. Its protein is CASSRGFGNEQFF.

The rearrangement joins TRBV25-1 to TRBJ1-2, with D perhaps TRBD1 (6 bases). The CDR3 is 13 residues long. CDR1 is MGHDK and CDR2 is SYGVNS in the germline V gene. Trimming pared 3 bases from V and 2 bases from J, leaving 7 bases between. CDR3 amino acids: CASSDTGNYGYTF. The CDR3 nucleotides are TGTGCCAGCAGTGACACAGGGAACTATGGCTACACCTTC.

This sequence joins TRBV5-1 and TRBJ2-5, with D perhaps TRBD1 (5 bases). Looked up from germline, CDR1 is SGHRS and CDR2 is YFSETQ. The V end was cut by 7 bases, the J end by 5 bases, with 18 bases between. This CDR3 has 14 residues. CDR3 bases: TGCGCCAGCGGACGACAGAGCCCACTGGAGACCCAGTACTTC. Translation gives CASGRQSPLETQYF.

In DNA, the CDR3 is TGTGCCAGCACCGTCGACAGGGAATCCTACGAGCAGTACTTC. This codes for CASTVDRESYEQYF. V gene TRBV6-6 combines with J gene TRBJ2-5; 7 positions match TRBD1. The J call is doubtful: the DNA matches TRBJ2-7 better. The germline V gene has CDR1 MNHNY and CDR2 SVGAGI (reference sequence). There are 14 residues in the CDR3.

About this clone itself: The sample holds other DNA sequences that translate to the same CDR3. The chain links TRBV28 to TRBJ2-1, with 14 bases matching TRBD2. CDR1 and CDR2 from the germline V gene are MDHEN and SYDVKM. The junction had 7 bases not matched to a gene; V was cut back by 5 bases and J by 7 bases. This CDR3 is built from 16 residues. The CDR3 here is CASSQRLAGGLNEQFF. The CDR3 region has the DNA TGTGCCAGCAGTCAAAGACTAGCGGGAGGGCTGAATGAGCAGTTCTTC.

The chain links TRBV18 to TRBJ2-7; 9 bases map to TRBD2. Germline V CDR1 and CDR2: KGHSH, LQKENI. Losses at the gene ends were 5 bases for V and 0 bases for J; bases not matched to a gene: 2. This CDR3 is built from 14 residues. CDR3 bases: TGTGCCAGCTCAGAGCGGGGGGACTCCTACGAGCAGTACGTC. It encodes CASSERGDSYEQYV.

This clone was observed once. The chain recombines TRBV28 with TRBJ1-2; D is unclear. V lost 3 bases and J lost 5, with 13 bases in between. Per germline, CDR1 MDHEN and CDR2 SYDVKM. The CDR3 is 14 amino acids. CDR3 sequence (DNA): TGTGCCAGCAGTTTTGGTGGCGTGGGATATGGCTACACCTTC. Protein product: CASSFGGVGYGYTF.

J is TRBJ2-5 and V is TRBV28; TRBD1 is a possible D gene (6 bases). The V gene's germline CDR1 is MDHEN and CDR2 SYDVKM. The V end lost 6 bases, the J end lost 5 bases, and 22 bases lay between the germline ends. The length of the CDR3 is 16 residues. The CDR3 region is CASRPVGQSVGETQYF. CDR3 coding DNA: TGTGCCAGCAGGCCCGTTGGACAGTCGGTCGGTGAGACCCAGTACTTC.

The CDR3 region is CASSGLAGYSNQPQHF. CDR3 nucleotide sequence: TGTGCCAGCAGTGGACTGGCAGGTTATAGCAATCAGCCCCAGCATTTT. The chain carries TRBV6-1 and TRBJ1-5, with unresolved D. There are 16 residues in the CDR3. Trimming pared 4 bases from V and 0 bases from J, leaving 13 bases between. Germline CDR1 MNHNS, CDR2 SASEGT.

DNA for the CDR3: TGTGCCAGCAGCTTAGAGGCAGCCACTGAAGCTTTCTTT. Translation: CASSLEAATEAFF. The rearrangement uses TRBV11-2 and TRBJ1-1; D is uncertain. CDR1 is SGHAT, CDR2 FQNNGV, per germline. Trimming removed 0 bases from V and 4 bases from J, with 6 bases in between. This CDR3 has 13 residues.

The genes are TRBV11-2 and TRBJ2-3; unclear D gene. V shed 5 bases and J shed 2 bases, with 11 bases lying between them. This CDR3 is 14 amino acids long. Germline V CDR1 and CDR2: SGHAT, FQNNGV. Here the CDR3 reads CASSLQRATDTQYF. The CDR3 DNA sequence: TGTGCCAGCAGCCTACAAAGGGCCACAGATACGCAGTATTTT.

This rearrangement joins TRBV21-1 to TRBJ2-1; whether TRBD2, the table's D call, matches the DNA was not checked. TRBV21-1 is annotated as a pseudogene. The CDR3 spans 13 residues. CDR3 in amino acids: CARGRVVRNEQFF. DNA for the CDR3: TGTGCCAGGGGGAGGGTAGTACGCAATGAGCAGTTCTTC.

V usage is TRBV2 and J usage is TRBJ1-5; D may be TRBD1 (6 bases). V lost 4 bases and J lost 6, with 16 bases in between. The germline V gene has CDR1 SNHLY and CDR2 FYNNEI. The CDR3 consists of 15 residues. CDR3 DNA sequence: TGTGCCAGCAGTGTGTCGGGGGGCAGAGGTCAGCCCCAGCATTTT. Residues: CASSVSGGRGQPQHF. The variable domain in full, with the rest retrieved from reference TRBV2 and TRBJ1-5, is EPEVTQTPSHQVTQMGQEVILRCVPISNHLYFYWYRQILGQKVEFLVSFYNNEISEKSEIFDDQFSVERPDGSNFTLKIRSTKLEDSAMYFCASSVSGGRGQPQHFGDGTRLSIL.

This chain links TRBV1 with TRBJ2-7; TRBD2 is the table's D call and was not checked against the DNA. TRBV1 counts as a pseudogene. CDR3 length: 13 residues. The CDR3 sequence: CTSSQGGFYEQYV. CDR3 nucleotides: TGCACCAGCAGCCAAGGAGGTTTTTACGAGCAGTACGTC.